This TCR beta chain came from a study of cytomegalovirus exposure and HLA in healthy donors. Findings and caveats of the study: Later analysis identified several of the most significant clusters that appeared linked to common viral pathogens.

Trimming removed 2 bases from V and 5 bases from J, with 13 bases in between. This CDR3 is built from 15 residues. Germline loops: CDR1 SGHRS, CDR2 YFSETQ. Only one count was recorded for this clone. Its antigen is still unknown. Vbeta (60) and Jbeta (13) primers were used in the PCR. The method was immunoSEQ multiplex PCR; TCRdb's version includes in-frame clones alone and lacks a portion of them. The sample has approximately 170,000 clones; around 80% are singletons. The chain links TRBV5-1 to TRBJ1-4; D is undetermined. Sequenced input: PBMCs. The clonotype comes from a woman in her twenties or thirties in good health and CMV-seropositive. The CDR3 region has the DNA TGCGCCAGCAGCTTAGATGGCCCCCCGAATGAAAAACTGTTTTTT. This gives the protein CASSLDGPPNEKLFF.